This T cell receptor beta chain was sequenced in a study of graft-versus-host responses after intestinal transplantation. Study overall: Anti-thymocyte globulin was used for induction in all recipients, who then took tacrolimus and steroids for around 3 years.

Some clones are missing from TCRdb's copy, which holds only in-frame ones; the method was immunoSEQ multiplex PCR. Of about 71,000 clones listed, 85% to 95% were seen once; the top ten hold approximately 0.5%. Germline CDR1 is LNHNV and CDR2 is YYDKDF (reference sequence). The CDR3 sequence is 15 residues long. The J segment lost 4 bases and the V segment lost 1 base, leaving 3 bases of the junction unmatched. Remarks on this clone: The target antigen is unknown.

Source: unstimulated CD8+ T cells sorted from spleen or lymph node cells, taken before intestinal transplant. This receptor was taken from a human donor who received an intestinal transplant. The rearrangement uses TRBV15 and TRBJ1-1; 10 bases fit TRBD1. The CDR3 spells CATSRARDRGTEAFF. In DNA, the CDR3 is TGTGCCACCAGCAGAGCCAGGGACAGGGGCACTGAAGCTTTCTTT. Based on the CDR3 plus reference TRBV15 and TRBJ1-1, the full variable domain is DAMVIQNPRYQVTQFGKPVTLSCSQTLNHNVMYWYQQKSSQAPKLLFHYYDKDFNNEADTPDNFQSRRPNTSFCFLDIRSPGLGDTAMYLCATSRARDRGTEAFFGQGTRLTVV.